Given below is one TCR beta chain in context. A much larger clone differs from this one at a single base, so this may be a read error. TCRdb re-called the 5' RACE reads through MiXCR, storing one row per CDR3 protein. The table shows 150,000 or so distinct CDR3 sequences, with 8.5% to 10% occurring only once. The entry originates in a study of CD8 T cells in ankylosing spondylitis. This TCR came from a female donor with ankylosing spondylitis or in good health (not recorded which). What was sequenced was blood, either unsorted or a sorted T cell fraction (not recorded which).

In nucleotides, the CDR3 is TGTGCCAGCAGTCCGACCGGGGTAACGCAGTGTTTT. Translation gives CASSPTGVTQCF. The rearrangement links TRBV12-3 or TRBV12-4 to TRBJ2-3; maybe TRBD2 (5 bases). The CDR3 totals 12 residues.